Below are 20 T cell receptor beta chains sequenced from a single sample in a study of chronic HIV infection and antiretroviral therapy. TCRdb fed the 5' RACE reads into MiXCR, producing one record per CDR3 protein. The data contain about 38,000 distinct CDR3 sequences, roughly 8.2% of them singletons. The sample was peripheral blood. These receptors originate from an adult who had HIV and had not received antiretroviral therapy, or was an uninfected healthy control (not recorded which).

The rearrangement links TRBV10-3 to TRBJ2-7; TRBD2 might be the D (5 bases). Germline V gene data show CDR1 as ENHRY and CDR2 as SYGVKD. V was clipped by 10 bases and J by 6 bases, with 16 bases between them. The CDR3 runs to 12 residues. CDR3: CATSFTAGEQYF. The CDR3 DNA reads as TGTGCCACCTCGTTTACGGCGGGCGAGCAGTACTTC.

The chain couples TRBV9 to TRBJ1-1; a weak D match, TRBD1 (5 bases). The germline CDR1 and CDR2 sequences are SGDLS and YYNGEE. V lost 0 bases and J lost 7, with 10 bases in between. CDR3 length equals 13 residues. This chain's CDR3 is CASSVVGVGEAFF. DNA for the CDR3: TGTGCCAGCAGCGTAGTAGGGGTTGGTGAAGCTTTCTTT.

The sample holds many counts of this clonotype. CDR3 sequence reads: CASKEGRDNEQFF. CDR3 in DNA: TGTGCCAGCAAGGAGGGACGCGACAATGAGCAGTTCTTC. The chain employs TRBV6-2 or TRBV6-3 and TRBJ2-1, with D perhaps matching TRBD2 (6 bases). Trimming removed 7 bases from V and 5 bases from J, with 12 bases in between. Germline-derived CDR1 and CDR2 are MNHEY and SVGEGT. CDR3 size: 13 residues.

The chain combines TRBV29-1 with TRBJ1-6; 10 bases align to TRBD1. V shed 5 bases, J shed 6 bases, and the junction held 1 base outside the gene matches. This CDR3 region has 13 residues. Germline CDR1 reads SQVTM; CDR2 reads ANQGSEA. For the CDR3, the DNA is TGCAGCGTTCGGACAGGGGGTAATTCACCCCTCCACTTT. As protein: CSVRTGGNSPLHF.

This clonotype was picked up many times. The V and J genes are TRBV28 and TRBJ2-5; perhaps TRBD2 as D (5 bases). Germline V gene sequence: CDR1 MDHEN, CDR2 SYDVKM. Trimming took off 6 bases at V and 5 bases at J, with 16 bases between the two ends. The CDR3 totals 14 residues. CDR3 amino acids: CASRDTGKKETQYF. The CDR3 nucleotides are TGTGCCAGCAGGGATACCGGGAAGAAGGAGACCCAGTACTTC.

This sequence joins TRBV2 and TRBJ1-5, with D hard to call. Germline V CDR1 and CDR2: SNHLY, FYNNEI. V was shortened by 4 bases and J by 0 bases, with 7 bases between the two germline ends. The CDR3 consists of 14 residues. The DNA for the CDR3 is TGTGCCAGCAGTGTCCTGTATAGCAATCAGCCCCAGCATTTT. Protein sequence: CASSVLYSNQPQHF.

This clonotype was observed at least ten times. The chain has TRBV29-1 and TRBJ2-3; D might be TRBD2 (5 bases). The V end was cut by 5 bases, the J end by 2 bases, with 8 bases between. CDR1 and CDR2 (germline): SQVTM, ANQGSEA. The CDR3 is 12 residues long. The CDR3 loop reads CSVFRDTDTQYF. For the CDR3, the DNA is TGCAGCGTTTTCCGGGACACAGATACGCAGTATTTT.

The sample holds many counts of this clonotype. The chain joins TRBV12-3 or TRBV12-4 to TRBJ2-3; TRBD2 matches 11 bases. The trim removed 5 bases at V and 4 bases at J, leaving 5 bases unmatched. The CDR3 is made up of 15 amino acids. CDR3 residues: CASSLTSGIADTQYF. The CDR3 DNA reads TGTGCCAGCAGTCTGACTAGCGGGATAGCAGATACGCAGTATTTT.

This clonotype was observed a few times. The gene calls are TRBV28 and TRBJ2-3; 10 bases are a match to TRBD2. Per germline, CDR1 MDHEN and CDR2 SYDVKM. The V gene end was trimmed by 6 bases and the J gene end by 5 bases; junction bases not matched to a gene: 11. The CDR3 covers 16 residues. The CDR3 DNA follows: TGTGCCAGCAGCTTGGACCCTAGCGGGAGTGTAGATACGCAGTATTTT. The encoded protein is CASSLDPSGSVDTQYF.

The V gene is TRBV2, the J gene TRBJ1-5; D might be TRBD1 (5 bases). Trimming took 2 bases from V and 6 from J, leaving 11 bases between them. The CDR3 sequence is 14 residues long. Germline-derived CDR1 and CDR2 are SNHLY and FYNNEI. This CDR3 reads CASSESRVVQPQHF. The DNA of the CDR3 is TGTGCCAGCAGTGAAAGCAGGGTGGTTCAGCCCCAGCATTTT.

This clonotype was recorded many times. CDR3: CASSEWGTEAFF. The DNA for the CDR3 is TGTGCCAGCAGTGAGTGGGGAACTGAAGCTTTCTTT. The chain couples TRBV25-1 to TRBJ1-1; D is unresolved. The V and J ends lost 3 bases and 5 bases respectively, with 7 bases between them. This CDR3 is 12 amino acids long. Germline loops: CDR1 MGHDK, CDR2 SYGVNS.

This clonotype was seen a handful of times. J is TRBJ1-1 and V is TRBV7-8, with 9 bases that match TRBD1. Germline loops: CDR1 SGHVS, CDR2 FQNEAQ. The ends lost 5 bases at V and 1 base at J; junction bases unmatched: 5. CDR3 size: 15 residues. Written as DNA, the CDR3 is TGTGCCAGCAGCCCACACAGGGGGCAGAACACTGAAGCTTTCTTT. It codes for CASSPHRGQNTEAFF.

This clonotype was observed many times. The genes are TRBV20-1 and TRBJ2-3; 11 nucleotides agree with TRBD1. The CDR3 is 15 residues long. The germline gives CDR1 DFQATT, CDR2 SNEGSKA (reference sequence). V shed 3 bases, J shed 4 bases, and the junction held 6 bases outside the gene matches. In nucleotides, the CDR3 is TGCAGTGCTAGCCCCGGGACAGGGGGAGCAGATACGCAGTATTTT. The encoded protein is CSASPGTGGADTQYF.

The V and J genes are TRBV20-1 and TRBJ1-1; tentatively, D is TRBD1 (6 bases). CDR3 length equals 14 residues. Germline CDR1 reads DFQATT; CDR2 reads SNEGSKA (reference sequence). The ends were cut back, 1 base at V and 3 bases at J, with 12 bases in the middle. As DNA, the CDR3 is TGCAGTGCTAGAGGCGACAGGCGCGACACTGAAGCTTTCTTT. Translated, it gives CSARGDRRDTEAFF.

This clonotype was recorded at least ten times. J is TRBJ1-2 and V is TRBV12-3 or TRBV12-4; no firm D call. Trimming stripped 0 bases from V and 4 bases from J, with 6 bases between. The CDR3 is made up of 13 amino acids. In DNA form, the CDR3 reads TGTGCCAGCAGTTTAGCGTTTACCTATGGCTACACCTTC. It codes for CASSLAFTYGYTF.

This clonotype has a handful of counts. This chain connects TRBV28 to TRBJ1-5, with TRBD1 matching over 10 bases. The germline gives CDR1 MDHEN, CDR2 SYDVKM. V was pared by 5 bases and J by 4 bases, with 11 bases of the junction left unmatched. This CDR3 is 17 amino acids long. CDR3 DNA: TGTGCCAGCAGTCTCGTCAAACCGGGACAGGGGAATCAGCCCCAGCATTTT. Residues: CASSLVKPGQGNQPQHF.

This clonotype was counted at least ten times. The CDR3 is CASSTSYEQYF. The CDR3 region has the DNA TGTGCCAGCAGTACCTCCTACGAGCAGTACTTC. This sequence joins TRBV6-2 or TRBV6-3 and TRBJ2-7; D is ambiguous. V gave up 5 bases and J gave up 0 bases, with 2 bases separating them. This CDR3 spans 11 amino acids. Germline V lookup: CDR1 MNHEY, CDR2 SVGEGT.

The chain couples TRBV7-8 to TRBJ2-1, with 9 nucleotides matching TRBD2. With V trimmed by 8 bases and J by 5 bases, 10 bases remained unmatched. Per germline, CDR1 SGHVS and CDR2 FQNEAQ. The CDR3 runs 15 residues. The CDR3 DNA follows: TGTGCCAGCCGATTTAGCGGGAGTTCCCACAATGAGCAGTTCTTC. It specifies CASRFSGSSHNEQFF.

This clonotype was seen many times. The rearrangement uses TRBV3-1 and TRBJ1-1; no reliable D call. The V end was cut by 1 base, the J end by 4 bases, with 10 bases between. CDR1 LGHDT and CDR2 YNNKEL come from the germline V gene (reference sequence). The CDR3 covers 14 residues. The CDR3 nucleotides read TGTGCCAGCAGCCAAGGAGGACCCCGCACTGAAGCTTTCTTT. Translating gives CASSQGGPRTEAFF.

A few counts support this clonotype. The rearrangement joins TRBV29-1 to TRBJ1-2; D remains unclear. The germline V gene has CDR1 SQVTM and CDR2 ANQGSEA. This CDR3 region has 12 residues. V was trimmed by 0 bases and J by 2 bases, leaving 4 bases between them. This CDR3 is CSVEDRNYGYTF. The CDR3 DNA follows: TGCAGCGTTGAAGACAGGAACTATGGCTACACCTTC.